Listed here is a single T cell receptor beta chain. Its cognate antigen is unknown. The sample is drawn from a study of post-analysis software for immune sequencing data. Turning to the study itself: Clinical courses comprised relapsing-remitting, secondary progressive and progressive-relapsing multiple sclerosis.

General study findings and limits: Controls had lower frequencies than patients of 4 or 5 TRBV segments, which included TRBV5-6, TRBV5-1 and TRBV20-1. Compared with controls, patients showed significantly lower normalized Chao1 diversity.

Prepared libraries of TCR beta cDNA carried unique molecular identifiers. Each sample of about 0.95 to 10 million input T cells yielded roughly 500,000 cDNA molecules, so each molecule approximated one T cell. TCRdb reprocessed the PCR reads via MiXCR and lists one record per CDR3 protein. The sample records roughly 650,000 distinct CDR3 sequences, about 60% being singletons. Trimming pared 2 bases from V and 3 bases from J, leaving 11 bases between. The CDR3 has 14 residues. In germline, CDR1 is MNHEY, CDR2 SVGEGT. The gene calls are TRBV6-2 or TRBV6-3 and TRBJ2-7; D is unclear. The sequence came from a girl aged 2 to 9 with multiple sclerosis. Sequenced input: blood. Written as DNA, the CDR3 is TGTGCCAGCAGTTACCAACAAATGAACTACGAGCAGTACTTC. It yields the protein CASSYQQMNYEQYF.